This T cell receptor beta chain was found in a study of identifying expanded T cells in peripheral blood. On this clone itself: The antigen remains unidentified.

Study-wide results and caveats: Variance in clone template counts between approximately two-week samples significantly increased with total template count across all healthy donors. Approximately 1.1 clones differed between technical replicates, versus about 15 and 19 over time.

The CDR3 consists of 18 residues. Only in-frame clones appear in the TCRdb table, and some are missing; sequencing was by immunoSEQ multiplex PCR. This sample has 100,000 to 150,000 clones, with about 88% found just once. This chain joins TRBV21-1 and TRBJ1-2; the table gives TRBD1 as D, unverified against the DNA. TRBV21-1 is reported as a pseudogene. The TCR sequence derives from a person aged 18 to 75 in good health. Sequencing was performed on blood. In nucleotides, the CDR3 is TGTGCCAGCAGCATCTCCGGGACAGGGAGTCGGATTAACTATGGCTACACCTTC. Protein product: CASSISGTGSRINYGYTF.